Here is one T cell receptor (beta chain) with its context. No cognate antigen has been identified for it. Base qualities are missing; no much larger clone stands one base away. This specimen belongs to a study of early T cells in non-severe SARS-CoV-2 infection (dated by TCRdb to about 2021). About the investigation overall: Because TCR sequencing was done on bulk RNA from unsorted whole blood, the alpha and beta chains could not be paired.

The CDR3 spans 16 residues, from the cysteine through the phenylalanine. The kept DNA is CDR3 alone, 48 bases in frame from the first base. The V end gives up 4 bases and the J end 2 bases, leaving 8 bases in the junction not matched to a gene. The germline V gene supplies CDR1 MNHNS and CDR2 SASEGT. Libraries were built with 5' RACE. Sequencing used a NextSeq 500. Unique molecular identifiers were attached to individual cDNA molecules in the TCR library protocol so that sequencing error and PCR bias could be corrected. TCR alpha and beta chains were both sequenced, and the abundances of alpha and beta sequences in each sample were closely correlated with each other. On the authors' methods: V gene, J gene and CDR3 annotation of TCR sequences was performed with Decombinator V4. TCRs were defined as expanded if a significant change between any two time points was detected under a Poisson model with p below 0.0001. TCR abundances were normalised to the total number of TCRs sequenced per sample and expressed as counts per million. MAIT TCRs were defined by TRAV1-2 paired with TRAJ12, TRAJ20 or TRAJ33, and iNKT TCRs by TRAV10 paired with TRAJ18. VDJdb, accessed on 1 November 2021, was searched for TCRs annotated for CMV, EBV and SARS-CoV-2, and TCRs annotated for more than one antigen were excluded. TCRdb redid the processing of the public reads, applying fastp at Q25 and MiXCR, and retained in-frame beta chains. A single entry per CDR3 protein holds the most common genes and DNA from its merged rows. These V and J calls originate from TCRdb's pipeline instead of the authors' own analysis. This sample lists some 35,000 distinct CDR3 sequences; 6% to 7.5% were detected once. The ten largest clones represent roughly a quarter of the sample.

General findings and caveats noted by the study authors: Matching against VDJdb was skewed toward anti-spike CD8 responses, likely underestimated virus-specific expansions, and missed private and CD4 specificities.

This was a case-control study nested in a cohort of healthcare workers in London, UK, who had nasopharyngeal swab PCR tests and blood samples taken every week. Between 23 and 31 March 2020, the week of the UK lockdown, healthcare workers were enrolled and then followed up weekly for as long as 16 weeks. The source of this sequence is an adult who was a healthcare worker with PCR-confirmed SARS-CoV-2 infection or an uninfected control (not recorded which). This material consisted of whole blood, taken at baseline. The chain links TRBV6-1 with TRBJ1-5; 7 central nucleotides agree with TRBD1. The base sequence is TGTGCCAGCAGTGCGGCAGGGGGAGAGCGCAATCAGCCCCAGCATTTT. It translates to CASSAAGGERNQPQHF.